Following are 27 T cell receptor beta chains from one sample sequenced in a study of vaccination effects on CD4 cells after COVID-19. With the ViraFEST assay, the study expanded antigen-specific CD4+ T cells using viral peptide pools, then sequenced them. Scientists isolated CD4+ T cells after a roughly 9-day culture period ended. All participants had two doses of either the BNT162b2 or mRNA-1273 vaccine. For these TCRs, the target antigens are not known. Repertoires were generated with immunoSEQ multiplex PCR, while TCRdb's copy carries only in-frame clones and drops some. In the table there are 30,000 to 40,000 clones, approximately 82% of which are singletons. The material was CD4+ T cells from PBMCs cultured with HCoV-NL63 spike peptides, obtained after COVID-19 vaccination. The receptor set was obtained from a human donor who received a COVID-19 vaccine. Some clones in this sample may be carry-over from other donors' samples.

The chain uses TRBV5-6 and TRBJ1-5; D is possibly TRBD1 (5 bases). This CDR3 is built from 15 residues. The V end was cut by 0 bases, the J end by 9 bases, with 16 bases between. Germline values: CDR1 SGHDT, CDR2 YYEEEE. The CDR3 nucleotides read TGTGCCAGCAGCTTGGGAGGGGCCTCGCGGACGCCCCAGCATTTT. Its translation: CASSLGGASRTPQHF.

V is TRBV2 and J is TRBJ2-2, with D possibly being TRBD1 or TRBD2 (5 bases each). Germline V gene lookup returns CDR1 SNHLY and CDR2 FYNNEI. The CDR3 has 13 amino acids. Trimming left V 6 bases short and J 4 bases short, with 9 bases between. The CDR3 spells CASRGDGTGELFF. The CDR3 nucleotides are TGTGCCAGCAGGGGGGACGGCACCGGGGAGCTGTTTTTT.

The rearrangement joins TRBV3-1 (or the pseudogene TRBV3-2) to TRBJ2-3; tentatively, D is TRBD2 (5 bases). Trimming took off 5 bases at V and 0 bases at J, with 18 bases between the two ends. This CDR3 region has 17 residues. CDR1 LGHDT and CDR2 YNNKEL come from the germline V gene (reference sequence). In DNA form, the CDR3 reads TGTGCCAGCAGCGGGAGAAGGACGGCCGGTAGCACAGATACGCAGTATTTT. It translates to CASSGRRTAGSTDTQYF.

The chain joins TRBV2 to TRBJ2-3, with TRBD2 matching 7 bases. Germline-derived CDR1 and CDR2 are SNHLY and FYNNEI. The CDR3 runs 15 residues. With V trimmed by 7 bases and J by 7 bases, 14 bases remained unmatched. CDR3 protein: CASTHGGSTRNTQYF. CDR3 nucleotides: TGTGCCAGCACTCACGGGGGGAGCACGAGGAATACGCAGTATTTT.

The V gene is TRBV5-1, the J gene TRBJ1-5, with a tentative D call TRBD1 (6 bases). Trimming removed 0 bases from V and 6 bases from J, with 10 bases in between. The CDR3 length is 14 residues. Looked up from germline, CDR1 is SGHRS and CDR2 is YFSETQ. CDR3 nucleotides: TGCGCCAGCAGCTTGGGTACAGGGAGTCAGCCCCAGCATTTT. Its translation is CASSLGTGSQPQHF.

J is TRBJ1-4 and V is TRBV19, with TRBD1 as a possible D gene (6 bases). Trimming took 5 bases from V and 3 from J, leaving 10 bases between them. This CDR3 is 14 amino acids long. The germline V gene encodes CDR1 LNHDA and CDR2 SQIVND (reference sequence). Written as DNA, the CDR3 is TGTGCCAGTAGTTTGACAGGAGCTAATGAAAAACTGTTTTTT. Protein product: CASSLTGANEKLFF.

This rearrangement joins TRBV19 to TRBJ2-1; D is perhaps TRBD2 (5 bases). V lost 6 bases and J lost 9, with 12 bases in between. The CDR3 spans 12 residues. Germline loops: CDR1 LNHDA, CDR2 SQIVND (reference sequence). CDR3 DNA: TGTGCCAGTAGCCCCCTTGGAGGTGAGCAGTTCTTC. Its translation: CASSPLGGEQFF.

This clone was observed once. The chain recombines TRBV24-1 with TRBJ2-3; D unclear. V was cut by 0 bases and J by 0 bases, with 3 bases left in between. The germline V gene encodes CDR1 KGHDR and CDR2 SFDVKD. The CDR3 contains 14 residues. The CDR3 region is CATSDLLSTDTQYF. DNA for the CDR3: TGTGCCACCAGTGATTTGCTTAGCACAGATACGCAGTATTTT.

CDR3 in amino acids: CASSPRSSYNSPLHF. The DNA for the CDR3 is TGTGCCAGCAGCCCCCGGAGCTCCTATAATTCACCCCTCCACTTT. V gene TRBV7-9 combines with J gene TRBJ1-6; no clear D. The germline V gene has CDR1 SEHNR and CDR2 FQNEAQ (reference sequence). The V gene lost 5 bases and the J gene lost 0 bases, with 8 bases spanning the gap. CDR3 length equals 15 residues.

V and J are TRBV9 and TRBJ1-6; 9 bases align to TRBD1. V was clipped by 3 bases and J by 7 bases; unmatched bases: 5. This CDR3 region has 15 residues. The germline gives CDR1 SGDLS, CDR2 YYNGEE. The CDR3 DNA reads TGTGCCAGCAGCGCCCAGACAGGGGGGAATTCACCCCTCCACTTT. Translation: CASSAQTGGNSPLHF.

This clone was picked up one time. The chain uses TRBV7-2 and TRBJ1-1; 7 nucleotides match TRBD1. The germline gives CDR1 SGHTA, CDR2 FQGNSA. The CDR3 runs 15 residues. V shed 1 base and J 0 bases; nucleotides not matched to a gene: 2. The CDR3, as DNA: TGTGCCAGCAGCTTAGGCGGGACAGTGAACACTGAAGCTTTCTTT. Amino acids: CASSLGGTVNTEAFF. Full variable domain (rest looked up from reference TRBV7-2 and TRBJ1-1): GAGVSQSPSNKVTEKGKDVELRCDPISGHTALYWYRQSLGQGLEFLIYFQGNSAPDKSGLPSDRFSAERTGGSVSTLTIQRTQQEDSAVYLCASSLGGTVNTEAFFGQGTRLTVV.

The rearrangement links TRBV5-1 to TRBJ2-5; 7 bases agree with TRBD1. Per the germline V gene, CDR1 is SGHRS and CDR2 is YFSETQ. Trimming cost V 3 bases and J 4 bases; bases outside gene matches: 6. The CDR3 extends over 14 amino acids. The CDR3 loop reads CASSSDRMPETQYF. DNA for the CDR3: TGCGCCAGCAGCTCGGACAGGATGCCAGAGACCCAGTACTTC. Full variable domain (outside the CDR3, taken from reference TRBV5-1 and TRBJ2-5): KAGVTQTPRYLIKTRGQQVTLSCSPISGHRSVSWYQQTPGQGLQFLFEYFSETQRNKGNFPGRFSGRQFSNSRSEMNVSTLELGDSALYLCASSSDRMPETQYFGPGTRLLVL.

CDR3 nucleotides: TGTGCCAGCAAACAATGGGTCGCAGATACGCAGTATTTT. Translating it yields CASKQWVADTQYF. This chain connects TRBV27 to TRBJ2-3; no reliable D call. Germline assignment: CDR1 MNHEY and CDR2 SMNVEV (reference sequence). This CDR3 has 13 residues. Trimming cost V 7 bases and J 4 bases, with 12 bases left between them.

The CDR3 nucleotides are TGCGCCAGCAGTGGTCCGGGAAAGGAGCAGTTCTTC. Translation: CASSGPGKEQFF. The chain couples TRBV10-1 to TRBJ2-1; TRBD2 might be the D (5 bases). The germline V gene has CDR1 WNHNN and CDR2 SYGVQD (reference sequence). The CDR3 loop spans 12 amino acids. V shed 4 bases and J shed 10 bases, with 11 bases lying between them.

As concerns this clone: One end of the junction does not line up with germline, which may come from a read error. The DNA for the CDR3 is TGTGCCAGCAGCGAAGGGACAGGGGAGACTAAATCACCCCTCCACTTT. Protein: CASSEGTGETKSPLHF. The chain joins TRBV6-1 to TRBJ1-6; 10 bases are shared with TRBD1. The germline V gene encodes CDR1 MNHNS and CDR2 SASEGT. The CDR3 sequence is 16 residues long.

This chain links TRBV15 with TRBJ2-7; TRBD1 or TRBD2 may be the D gene (5 bases each). Germline CDR1 is LNHNV and CDR2 is YYDKDF (reference sequence). The CDR3 spans 14 residues. V was shortened by 1 base and J by 3 bases, with 10 bases between the two germline ends. CDR3 amino acids: CATSRGFGGYEQYV. CDR3 nucleotide sequence: TGTGCCACCAGCAGAGGATTTGGGGGCTACGAGCAGTACGTC.

This clone came up a few times. This chain links TRBV14 with TRBJ2-7, with 9 bases identical to TRBD1. V dropped 4 bases and J dropped 2; count of bases not matched to a gene: 6. The CDR3 is 15 amino acids. Germline V gene data show CDR1 as SGHDN and CDR2 as FVKESK. CDR3 loop: CASSPRDRVTYEQYV. As DNA, the CDR3 is TGTGCCAGCAGCCCCCGGGACAGGGTTACCTACGAGCAGTACGTC.

V and J are TRBV18 and TRBJ2-2; D call uncertain. This CDR3 contains 14 residues. V lost 2 bases and J lost 1, with 5 bases in between. Per the germline V gene, CDR1 is KGHSH and CDR2 is LQKENI. The CDR3 region is CASSPAVNTGELFF. CDR3 bases: TGTGCCAGCTCACCAGCAGTGAACACCGGGGAGCTGTTTTTT.

This clone was found once. The gene calls are TRBV5-1 and TRBJ2-5; the match to TRBD2 covers 11 bases. This CDR3 is built from 15 residues. The junction had 5 bases not matched to a gene; V was cut back by 3 bases and J by 4 bases. CDR1 is SGHRS, CDR2 YFSETQ, per germline. CDR3 bases: TGCGCCAGCAGCTCCACCGGGACTAGCGGAGAGACCCAGTACTTC. It codes for CASSSTGTSGETQYF.

The chain recombines TRBV18 with TRBJ2-7; D uncertain. Germline CDR1 KGHSH, CDR2 LQKENI. Trimming cost V 6 bases and J 3 bases, with 9 bases left between them. The length of the CDR3 is 12 residues. Here the CDR3 DNA reads TGTGCCAGCTCTCGTGACGACTACGAGCAGTACGTC. This sequence encodes CASSRDDYEQYV.

V gene TRBV6-4 combines with J gene TRBJ1-2; TRBD1 aligns across 10 bases. Germline values: CDR1 MRHNA, CDR2 SNTAGT. This CDR3 comprises 14 residues. V gave up 5 bases and J gave up 4 bases; unmatched junction bases: 4. The CDR3 bases are TGTGCCAGCAGTACTGGACAGGGGGGCTATGGCTACACCTTC. Translation gives CASSTGQGGYGYTF.

The gene calls are TRBV11-2 and TRBJ2-7; D might be TRBD1 (5 bases). From germline, CDR1 is SGHAT and CDR2 FQNNGV. The germline V and J ends were trimmed by 4 bases and 4 bases, with 11 bases remaining between them. The CDR3 is made up of 13 amino acids. CDR3 sequence (DNA): TGTGCCAGCAGCTCACCAGGGTTGTACGAGCAGTACGTC. Its protein product is CASSSPGLYEQYV.

V and J are TRBV5-6 and TRBJ1-5; tentative D call: TRBD1 (5 bases). The V gene's germline CDR1 is SGHDT and CDR2 YYEEEE. The CDR3 loop spans 16 amino acids. V was shortened by 4 bases and J by 4 bases, with 18 bases between the two germline ends. CDR3 in amino acids: CASSPRKGTGNQPQHF. As DNA, the CDR3 is TGTGCCAGCAGCCCTAGGAAGGGGACGGGTAATCAGCCCCAGCATTTT.

The gene calls are TRBV2 and TRBJ2-7; 9 bases are shared with TRBD1. The V gene's germline CDR1 is SNHLY and CDR2 FYNNEI. V lost 4 bases and J lost 2; bases outside the gene matches: 6. The CDR3 runs 15 residues. CDR3 protein: CASSGGQGFTYEQYV. Written as DNA, the CDR3 is TGTGCCAGCAGTGGTGGACAGGGGTTCACCTACGAGCAGTACGTC.

The CDR3, as DNA: TGTGCCACCAGTGATAGCCGGAGCACAGATACGCAGTATTTT. Translation: CATSDSRSTDTQYF. The chain couples TRBV24-1 to TRBJ2-3; D uncertain. The CDR3 loop spans 14 amino acids. V lost 3 bases, J lost 0 bases, and 6 bases lay in between. Germline CDR1 is KGHDR and CDR2 is SFDVKD.

The CDR3 region is CASSLKTSYEQYV. CDR3 nucleotides: TGTGCCAGCAGTTTAAAGACCTCCTACGAGCAGTACGTC. The chain couples TRBV28 to TRBJ2-7; no firm D call. V lost 2 bases, J lost 0 bases, and 5 bases lay in between. CDR1 is MDHEN and CDR2 is SYDVKM in the germline V gene. The CDR3 is 13 residues long.

The CDR3 DNA follows: TGTGCCAGGCAAAGACCAGCGGGGAGTAGCGAGCAGTACGTC. Amino acids: CARQRPAGSSEQYV. This chain connects TRBV21-1 to TRBJ2-7; TRBD2 is the table's D call and was not checked against the DNA. TRBV21-1 is an annotated pseudogene. This CDR3 comprises 14 residues.